Below are 17 T cell receptor beta chains sequenced from a single sample in a study of control samples from healthy donors and cancer patients. Sequencing used immunoSEQ multiplex PCR; TCRdb keeps in-frame clones, though not all of them. The sample holds over 10,000 clones, more than 85% seen once. The specimen sequenced was PBMCs. The source is a man at least 80 years old with lung cancer.

This rearrangement joins TRBV4-1 to TRBJ1-3, with D possibly matching TRBD1 (5 bases). The CDR3 contains 17 residues. Germline V gene lookup returns CDR1 MGHRA and CDR2 YSYEKL. The V and J ends lost 3 bases and 0 bases respectively, with 15 bases between them. CDR3 sequence reads: CASSHVTDQSSGNTIYF. Here the CDR3 DNA reads TGCGCCAGCAGCCACGTGACAGATCAAAGCTCTGGAAACACCATATATTTT.

The chain joins TRBV10-1 to TRBJ2-1; D not certain. V dropped 6 bases and J dropped 1 base, with 4 bases sitting between them. The length of the CDR3 is 12 residues. Germline V gene data show CDR1 as WNHNN and CDR2 as SYGVQD (reference sequence). CDR3 coding DNA: TGCGCCAGCAGCAGATCCTACAATGAGCAGTTCTTC. It codes for CASSRSYNEQFF.

The chain carries TRBV11-2 and TRBJ2-7, with D hard to call. V dropped 4 bases and J dropped 2 bases, with 15 bases sitting between them. There are 15 residues in the CDR3. Germline lookup yields CDR1 SGHAT and CDR2 FQNNGV. The CDR3 reads CASSYGPLEAYEQYF. CDR3 DNA: TGTGCCAGCAGCTACGGGCCCCTCGAAGCCTACGAGCAGTACTTC.

The chain couples TRBV9 to TRBJ1-5; D not resolved. Trimming removed 0 bases at V and 5 bases at J, with 6 bases between. The CDR3 has 13 amino acids. Germline lookup yields CDR1 SGDLS and CDR2 YYNGEE. In DNA form, the CDR3 reads TGTGCCAGCAGCGTAGCGTCTGATCAGCCCCAGCATTTT. It specifies CASSVASDQPQHF.

The sample holds one count of this clone. The CDR3 nucleotides are TGTGCCAGCAGTTACGGGACAGAGTACAATGAGCAGTTCTTC. This translates into CASSYGTEYNEQFF. The chain couples TRBV6-6 to TRBJ2-1, with 7 bases fitting TRBD1. This CDR3 is 14 amino acids long. J lost 4 bases, V lost 2 bases, and 2 bases had no gene match. Germline CDR1 MNHNY, CDR2 SVGAGI (reference sequence).

The chain couples TRBV10-2 to TRBJ1-4; 10 positions match TRBD1. CDR3 size: 13 residues. CDR1 and CDR2 from the germline V gene are WSHSY and SAAADI. After removal of 6 bases from V and 7 bases from J, the junction contained 2 bases not matched to a gene. As DNA, the CDR3 is TGCGCCAGCAGAGGACAGGGGGTTGAAAAACTGTTTTTT. Its translation: CASRGQGVEKLFF.

This clone was detected only once. The genes are TRBV7-2 and TRBJ1-6, with D unresolved. The ends were cut back, 3 bases at V and 8 bases at J, with 14 bases in the middle. This CDR3 comprises 15 residues. CDR1 and CDR2 (germline): SGHTA, FQGNSA. The CDR3 region is CASSFYKDRDSPLHF. DNA for the CDR3: TGTGCCAGCAGCTTTTATAAGGATAGGGATTCACCCCTCCACTTT.

The J gene is TRBJ2-5, the V gene TRBV5-1; tentatively, D is TRBD1 or TRBD2 (5 bases each). The CDR3 sequence is 15 residues long. Germline V gene data show CDR1 as SGHRS and CDR2 as YFSETQ. V shed 8 bases and J shed 4 bases, with 21 bases lying between them. The CDR3 DNA follows: TGCGCCAGTTGGGCGGACGGGGCCCAAGGAGAGACCCAGTACTTC. It encodes CASWADGAQGETQYF.

This rearrangement joins TRBV28 to TRBJ1-1; D not resolved. This CDR3 is built from 14 residues. Germline values: CDR1 MDHEN, CDR2 SYDVKM. V was trimmed by 3 bases and J by 6 bases, leaving 14 bases between them. CDR3 DNA: TGTGCCAGCAGTTTTCCTCACGGGGTGGCTGAAGCTTTCTTT. Translation: CASSFPHGVAEAFF.

V is TRBV5-4 and J is TRBJ1-4, with D perhaps TRBD1 (5 bases). The CDR3 runs to 17 residues. Trimming took off 4 bases at V and 1 base at J, with 17 bases between the two ends. Germline lookup yields CDR1 SGHNT and CDR2 YYREEE (reference sequence). The CDR3 reads CASSPRGGRGTNEKLFF. CDR3 in DNA: TGTGCCAGCAGCCCCCGCGGGGGTAGGGGAACTAATGAAAAACTGTTTTTT.

CDR3 sequence reads: CASSVGGLAGETQYF. CDR3 DNA sequence: TGTGCCAGCAGCGTCGGGGGACTAGCGGGAGAGACCCAGTACTTC. The chain recombines TRBV9 with TRBJ2-5; TRBD2 agrees at 12 bases. This CDR3 has 15 amino acids. V lost 2 bases, J lost 4 bases, and 3 bases stayed unmatched. The germline gives CDR1 SGDLS, CDR2 YYNGEE.

This chain joins TRBV7-8 and TRBJ2-3, with TRBD2 matching 8 bases. J lost 6 bases, V lost 5 bases, and 13 bases had no gene match. CDR3 size: 16 residues. Germline values: CDR1 SGHVS, CDR2 FQNEAQ. The CDR3 DNA sequence: TGTGCCAGCAGCCGAGGGGTTAGCGGGGTTGGGGATACGCAGTATTTT. It specifies CASSRGVSGVGDTQYF.

This clone was picked up a small number of times. The rearrangement links TRBV7-9 to TRBJ2-3, with unresolved D. This CDR3 spans 15 amino acids. Germline V CDR1 and CDR2: SEHNR, FQNEAQ (reference sequence). The V end lost 5 bases, the J end lost 0 bases, and 12 bases lay between the germline ends. The CDR3 DNA follows: TGTGCCAGCAGCCCACCCGGTGCTAGCACAGATACGCAGTATTTT. Protein product: CASSPPGASTDTQYF.

The chain joins TRBV6-5 to TRBJ1-2; D remains ambiguous. CDR1 MNHEY and CDR2 SVGAGI come from the germline V gene. This CDR3 spans 14 amino acids. Trimming took off 5 bases at V and 2 bases at J, with 12 bases between the two ends. The CDR3 DNA reads TGTGCCAGCAGTAGCACGGGCACCAACTATGGCTACACCTTC. It specifies CASSSTGTNYGYTF.

CDR3 nucleotides: TGTGCCAGCAGCCCAGGGACAGGGAAGAACACCGGGGAGCTGTTTTTT. Translating gives CASSPGTGKNTGELFF. The rearrangement joins TRBV11-2 to TRBJ2-2; the match to TRBD1 covers 9 bases. The length of the CDR3 is 16 residues. The germline CDR1 and CDR2 sequences are SGHAT and FQNNGV. V shed 5 bases, J shed 1 base, and the junction held 5 bases outside the gene matches. The full variable domain, completed using reference TRBV11-2 and TRBJ2-2, is EAGVAQSPRYKIIEKRQSVAFWCNPISGHATLYWYQQILGQGPKLLIQFQNNGVVDDSQLPKDRFSAERLKGVDSTLKIQPAKLEDSAVYLCASSPGTGKNTGELFFGEGSRLTVL.

This chain joins TRBV5-1 and TRBJ2-5, with D tentatively TRBD1 (5 bases). This CDR3 has 16 amino acids. V was clipped by 4 bases and J by 5 bases, with 21 bases between them. Germline V gives CDR1 SGHRS, CDR2 YFSETQ. CDR3 amino acids: CASSIRRGYIGETQYF. CDR3 DNA sequence: TGCGCCAGCAGCATTCGAAGGGGATATATCGGGGAGACCCAGTACTTC.

The chain recombines TRBV11-2 with TRBJ2-1; possible D gene TRBD1, 5 bases. The CDR3 has 17 amino acids. Germline V gives CDR1 SGHAT, CDR2 FQNNGV. With 1 base removed from V and 7 bases from J, the gap between germline ends came to 20 bases. The CDR3 DNA follows: TGTGCCAGCAGCTTAGTTCCCTGGGGCCAGAAAAATAATGAGCAGTTCTTC. Translating gives CASSLVPWGQKNNEQFF.